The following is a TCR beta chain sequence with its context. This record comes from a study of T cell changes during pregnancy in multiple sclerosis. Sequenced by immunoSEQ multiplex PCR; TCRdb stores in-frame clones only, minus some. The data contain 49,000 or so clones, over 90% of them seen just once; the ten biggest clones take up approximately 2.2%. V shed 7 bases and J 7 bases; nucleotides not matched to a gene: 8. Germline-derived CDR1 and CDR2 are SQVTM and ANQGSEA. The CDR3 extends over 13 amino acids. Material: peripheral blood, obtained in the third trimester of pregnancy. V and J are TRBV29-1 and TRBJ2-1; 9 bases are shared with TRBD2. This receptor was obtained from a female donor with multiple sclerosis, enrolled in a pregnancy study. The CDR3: CSAAGGKFNEQFF. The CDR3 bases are TGCAGCGCGGCGGGAGGGAAGTTTAATGAGCAGTTCTTC.